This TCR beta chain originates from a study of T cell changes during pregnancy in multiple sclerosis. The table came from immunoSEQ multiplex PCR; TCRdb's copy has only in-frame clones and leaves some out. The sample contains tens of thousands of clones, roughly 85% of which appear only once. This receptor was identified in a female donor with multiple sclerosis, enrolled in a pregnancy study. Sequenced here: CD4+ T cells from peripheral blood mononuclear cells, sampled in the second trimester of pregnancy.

In DNA, the CDR3 is TGCGCCAGCAGCTTGGGACTAGGAGAGACCCAGTACTTC. Residues: CASSLGLGETQYF. V usage is TRBV5-1 and J usage is TRBJ2-5; D possibly corresponds to TRBD2 (6 bases). Trimming shortened V by 0 bases and J by 4 bases, and 7 bases separated the two germline ends. The CDR3 contains 13 residues. Per germline, CDR1 SGHRS and CDR2 YFSETQ. Using reference TRBV5-1 and TRBJ2-5 for the parts outside the CDR3, the full variable domain is KAGVTQTPRYLIKTRGQQVTLSCSPISGHRSVSWYQQTPGQGLQFLFEYFSETQRNKGNFPGRFSGRQFSNSRSEMNVSTLELGDSALYLCASSLGLGETQYFGPGTRLLVL.